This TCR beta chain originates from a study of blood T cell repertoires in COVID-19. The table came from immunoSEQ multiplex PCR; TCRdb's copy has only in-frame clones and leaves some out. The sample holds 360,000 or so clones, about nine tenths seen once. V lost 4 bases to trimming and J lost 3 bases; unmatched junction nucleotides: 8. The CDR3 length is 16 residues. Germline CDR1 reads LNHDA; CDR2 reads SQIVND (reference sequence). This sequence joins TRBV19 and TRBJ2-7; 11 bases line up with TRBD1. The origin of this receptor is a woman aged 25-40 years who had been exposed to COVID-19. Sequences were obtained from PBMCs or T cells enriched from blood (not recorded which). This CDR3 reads CASSKGTGTGGYEQYF. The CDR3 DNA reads TGTGCCAGTAGTAAGGGTACCGGGACAGGGGGCTACGAGCAGTACTTC.